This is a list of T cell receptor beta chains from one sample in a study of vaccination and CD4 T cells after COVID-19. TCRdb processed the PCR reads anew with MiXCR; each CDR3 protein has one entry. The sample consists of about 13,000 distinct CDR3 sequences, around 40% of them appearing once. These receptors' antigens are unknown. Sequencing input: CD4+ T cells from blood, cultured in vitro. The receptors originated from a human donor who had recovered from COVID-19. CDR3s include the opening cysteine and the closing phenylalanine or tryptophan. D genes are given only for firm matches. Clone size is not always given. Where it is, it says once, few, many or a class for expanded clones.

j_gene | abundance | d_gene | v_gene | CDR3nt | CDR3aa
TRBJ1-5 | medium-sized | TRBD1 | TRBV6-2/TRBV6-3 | TGTGCCAGCAGTCCACAGGGGGCCAACAATCAGCCCCAGCATTTT | CASSPQGANNQPQHF
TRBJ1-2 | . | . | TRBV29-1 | TGCAGCGTTGAAGCGCCAAACTATGGCTACACCTTC | CSVEAPNYGYTF
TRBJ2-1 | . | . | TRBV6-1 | TGTGCCAGCAGTGTTCGCACAAGCTCCTACAATGAGCAGTTCTTC | CASSVRTSSYNEQFF
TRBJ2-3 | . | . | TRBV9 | TGTGCCAGCAGCGTAGATAATAGCGGAAGCACAGATACGCAGTATTTT | CASSVDNSGSTDTQYF
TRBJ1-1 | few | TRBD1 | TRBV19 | TGTGCCAGTAGTCGGACAGGGGCGAACACTGAAGCTTTCTTT | CASSRTGANTEAFF
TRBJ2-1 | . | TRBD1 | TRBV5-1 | TGCGCCAGCAGCGTCGGGACAGGGGTATACTACAATGAGCAGTTCTTC | CASSVGTGVYYNEQFF
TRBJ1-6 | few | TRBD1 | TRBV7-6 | TGTGCCAGCAGCCCTGAATGGACAGGGAACTCACCCCTCCACTTT | CASSPEWTGNSPLHF
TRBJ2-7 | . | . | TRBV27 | TGTGCCAGCAGTCCAGACAGTTCCCGCTCCTACGAGCAGTACTTC | CASSPDSSRSYEQYF
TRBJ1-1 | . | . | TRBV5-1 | TGCGCCAGCAGCTCATCCATGAATGGGGGCACTGAAGCTTTCTTT | CASSSSMNGGTEAFF
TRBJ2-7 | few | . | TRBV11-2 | TGTGCCAGCAGCTTAGACGCGGGGACCGACTACGAGCAGTACTTC | CASSLDAGTDYEQYF
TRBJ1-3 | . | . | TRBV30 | TGTGCCTGGAGAGAGGAGGGACCCACCATATATTTT | CAWREEGPTIYF
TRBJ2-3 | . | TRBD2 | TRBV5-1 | TGCGCCAGCAGCCCCGGACTAGCGGGGACAGATACGCAGTATTTT | CASSPGLAGTDTQYF
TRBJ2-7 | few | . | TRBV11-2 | TGTGCCAGCAGCTTAGTTTCCTACGAGCAGTACTTC | CASSLVSYEQYF
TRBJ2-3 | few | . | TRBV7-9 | TGTGCCAGCAGCGTCAGCACAGATACGCAGTATTTT | CASSVSTDTQYF
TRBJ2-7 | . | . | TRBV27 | TGTGCCAGCAGCCAACGGACAACAACCTACGAGCAGTACTTC | CASSQRTTTYEQYF
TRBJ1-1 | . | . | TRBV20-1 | TGCAGTGCCAAGAAGGGTGTGAACACTGAAGCTTTCTTT | CSAKKGVNTEAFF
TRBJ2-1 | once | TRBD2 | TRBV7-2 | TGTGCCAGCACCGGACTAGCGGGGGAAGGGGATCTGAATGAGCAGTTCTTC | CASTGLAGEGDLNEQFF
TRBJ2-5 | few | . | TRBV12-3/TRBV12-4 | TGTGCCAGCAGGCCTCGGGGGGCCCAAGAGACCCAGTACTTC | CASRPRGAQETQYF
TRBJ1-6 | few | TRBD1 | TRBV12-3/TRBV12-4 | TGTGCCAGCAGCGGGACAGCGAAAAATTCACCCCTCCACTTT | CASSGTAKNSPLHF
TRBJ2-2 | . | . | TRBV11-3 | TGTGCCAGCAGCTTAGGCACCGGGGAGCTGTTTTTT | CASSLGTGELFF
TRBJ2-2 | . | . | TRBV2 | TGTGCCAGCAGGAGGAGCGGTACGAACACCGGGGAGCTGTTTTTT | CASRRSGTNTGELFF
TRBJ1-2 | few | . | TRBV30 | TGTGCCTGGAGTGTCGGACATATTAATGGCTACACCTTC | CAWSVGHINGYTF
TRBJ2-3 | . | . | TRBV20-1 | TGCAGTGCTAGGGCCGAGAGAAATGATCGGGGCACAGATACGCAGTATTTT | CSARAERNDRGTDTQYF
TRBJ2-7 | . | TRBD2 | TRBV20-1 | TGCAGTGTCAGTAGCGGGGGGATGTACGAGCAGTACTTC | CSVSSGGMYEQYF
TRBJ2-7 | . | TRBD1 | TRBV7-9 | TGTGCCAGCAGCTTACTTGATTCCGGACAGGGGTACTTC | CASSLLDSGQGYF
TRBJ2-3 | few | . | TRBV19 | TGTGCCAGTAGTATCCGGAGCGGTTCTAGCACAGATACGCAGTATTTT | CASSIRSGSSTDTQYF
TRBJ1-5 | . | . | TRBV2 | TGTGCCAGCAGCGGGCCGGGGGGGAACCAGCCCCAGCATTTT | CASSGPGGNQPQHF
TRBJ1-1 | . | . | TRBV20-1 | TGCAGTGCTAGAGATCTTACTGTTGAAGCTTTCTTT | CSARDLTVEAFF
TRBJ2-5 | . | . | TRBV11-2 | TGTGCCAGCAGCTTAGGAGGGAATCAGCGGGAGACCCAGTACTTC | CASSLGGNQRETQYF
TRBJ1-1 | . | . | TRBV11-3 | TGTGCCAGCAGCTTAGAGGGGGCGCGAACTGAAGCTTTCTTT | CASSLEGARTEAFF
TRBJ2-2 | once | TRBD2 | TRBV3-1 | TGTGCCAGCAGCCCTATAGCGGGGGTTCTTGGCACCGGGGAGCTGTTTTTT | CASSPIAGVLGTGELFF
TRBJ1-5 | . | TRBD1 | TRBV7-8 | TGTGCCAGCAGCTTAGACCCAGGGGGAGGGATAAGCAATCAGCCCCAGCATTTT | CASSLDPGGGISNQPQHF
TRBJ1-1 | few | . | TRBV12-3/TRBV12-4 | TGTGCCAGCACCCTAGGGCTGGACGCTTCTACCCCGGGCACTGAAGCTTTCTTT | CASTLGLDASTPGTEAFF
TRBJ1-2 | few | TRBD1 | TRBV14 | TGTGCCAGCAGCCAATTGGGGACAGGGGGCAACTATGGCTACACCTTC | CASSQLGTGGNYGYTF
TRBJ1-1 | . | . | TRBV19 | TGTGCCAGTAGTAGCCCTTTACGGCGGGGGTCGAACACTGAAGCTTTCTTT | CASSSPLRRGSNTEAFF
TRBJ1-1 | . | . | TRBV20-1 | TGCAGTGCCGTAATGAACACTGAAGCTTTCTTT | CSAVMNTEAFF
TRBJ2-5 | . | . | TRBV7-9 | TGTGCCAGCAGCCCGCCCGTGCGGGTTGGAGAGACCCAGTACTTC | CASSPPVRVGETQYF
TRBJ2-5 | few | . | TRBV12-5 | TGTGCTAGTGGTTCGAACCCCGGAGAGACCCAGTACTTC | CASGSNPGETQYF
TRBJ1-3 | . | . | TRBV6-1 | TGTGCCAGCAGTACAGGGTCCCCTGGAAACACCATATATTTT | CASSTGSPGNTIYF
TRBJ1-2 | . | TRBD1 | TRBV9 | TGTGCCAGCAGCCCCCGACAGGGGGAGACTTCCTATGGCTACACCTTC | CASSPRQGETSYGYTF
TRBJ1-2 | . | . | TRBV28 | TGTGCCAGCAGTTCCGACCCAAAGAGGAACTATGGCTACACCTTC | CASSSDPKRNYGYTF
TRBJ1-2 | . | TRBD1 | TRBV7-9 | TGTGCCAGCAGCCGGGACAGGGGAGGTGGCTACACCTTC | CASSRDRGGGYTF
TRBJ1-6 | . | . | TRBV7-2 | TGTGCCAGCAGCTCCGACTGGAGCTCCTATAATTCACCCCTCCACTTT | CASSSDWSSYNSPLHF
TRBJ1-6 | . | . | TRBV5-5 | TGTGCCAGCAGCTTGGGGACGGGGGATTCACCCCTCCACTTT | CASSLGTGDSPLHF
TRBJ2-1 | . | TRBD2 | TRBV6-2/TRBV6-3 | TGTGCCAGCAGTCACGGACTTGGACTAGCGGGAAATGAGCAGTTCTTC | CASSHGLGLAGNEQFF
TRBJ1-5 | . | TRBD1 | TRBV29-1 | TGCAGCGTTGGAGGGACAGGGAAGAATCAGCCCCAGCATTTT | CSVGGTGKNQPQHF
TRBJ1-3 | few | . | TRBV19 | TGTGCCAGTGTCTCAGGCGGCGGAAACACCATATATTTT | CASVSGGGNTIYF
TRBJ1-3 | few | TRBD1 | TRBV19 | TGTGCCAGTAGTATACGGACAGGGGCACGGAACACCATATATTTT | CASSIRTGARNTIYF
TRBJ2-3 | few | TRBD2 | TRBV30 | TGTGCCTGGAGCCCTAGGGATTGGTTAGCGGGGGGGAACACAGATACGCAGTATTTT | CAWSPRDWLAGGNTDTQYF
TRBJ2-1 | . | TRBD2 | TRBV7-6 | TGTGCCAGCAGCCTGCGGGGGGGCCGCGACAATGAGCAGTTCTTC | CASSLRGGRDNEQFF